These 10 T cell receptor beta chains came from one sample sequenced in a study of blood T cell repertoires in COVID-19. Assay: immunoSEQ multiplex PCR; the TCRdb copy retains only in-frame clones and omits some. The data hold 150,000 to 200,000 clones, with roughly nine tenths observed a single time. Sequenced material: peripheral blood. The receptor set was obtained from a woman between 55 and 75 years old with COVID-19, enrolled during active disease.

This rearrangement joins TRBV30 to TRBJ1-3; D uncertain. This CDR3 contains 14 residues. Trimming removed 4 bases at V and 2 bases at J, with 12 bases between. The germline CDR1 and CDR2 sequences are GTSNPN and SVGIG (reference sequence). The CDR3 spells CAWITKLPGNTIYF. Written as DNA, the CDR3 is TGTGCCTGGATTACTAAGCTTCCTGGAAACACCATATATTTT.

In nucleotides, the CDR3 is TGTGCCAGCAGCTTCCTAGCGGGAGGGGGGGGTGGCACAGATACGCAGTATTTT. Translation gives CASSFLAGGGGGTDTQYF. J is TRBJ2-3 and V is TRBV7-2, with 12 bases fitting TRBD2. CDR1 and CDR2 (germline): SGHTA, FQGNSA. The V and J ends lost 3 bases and 1 base, in that order; junction bases with no gene match: 8. The CDR3 totals 18 residues.

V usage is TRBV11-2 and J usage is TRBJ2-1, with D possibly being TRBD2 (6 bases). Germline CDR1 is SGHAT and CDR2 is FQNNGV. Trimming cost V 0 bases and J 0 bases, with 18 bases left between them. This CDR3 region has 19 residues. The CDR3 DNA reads TGTGCCAGCAGCTTAGATACCTCTAGCGTCTCCGGCTCCTACAATGAGCAGTTCTTC. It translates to CASSLDTSSVSGSYNEQFF.

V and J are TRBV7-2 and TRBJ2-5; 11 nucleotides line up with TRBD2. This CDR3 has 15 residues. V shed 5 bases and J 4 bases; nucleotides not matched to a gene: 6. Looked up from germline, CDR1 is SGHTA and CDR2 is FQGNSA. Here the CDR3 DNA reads TGTGCCAGCAGCCAGGCCGGGACTAGCGGAGAGACCCAGTACTTC. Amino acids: CASSQAGTSGETQYF. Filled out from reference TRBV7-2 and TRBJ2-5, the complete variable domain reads GAGVSQSPSNKVTEKGKDVELRCDPISGHTALYWYRQSLGQGLEFLIYFQGNSAPDKSGLPSDRFSAERTGGSVSTLTIQRTQQEDSAVYLCASSQAGTSGETQYFGPGTRLLVL.

The CDR3 DNA reads TGCGCCAGCAGCCAGCCCGGGACACCGAACACTGAAGCTTTCTTT. This sequence encodes CASSQPGTPNTEAFF. The gene calls are TRBV4-3 and TRBJ1-1; possibly TRBD1 for D (6 bases). Germline values: CDR1 LGHNA, CDR2 YSLEER. V was cut by 3 bases and J by 1 base, with 12 bases left in between. The CDR3 extends over 15 amino acids.

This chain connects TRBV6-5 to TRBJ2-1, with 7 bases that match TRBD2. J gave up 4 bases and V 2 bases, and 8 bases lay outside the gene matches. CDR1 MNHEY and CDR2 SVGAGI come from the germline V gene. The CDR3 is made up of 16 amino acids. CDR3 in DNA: TGTGCCAGCAGTTACGAGACTAGCCGAGTGTACAATGAGCAGTTCTTC. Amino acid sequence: CASSYETSRVYNEQFF.

The CDR3 DNA follows: TGTGCCAGCAGCTTGGCCGGAGGGTTGTGGAATCAGCCCCAGCATTTT. Its protein is CASSLAGGLWNQPQHF. The chain carries TRBV5-8 and TRBJ1-5; D remains unclear. The V end lost 0 bases, the J end lost 4 bases, and 14 bases lay between the germline ends. The CDR3 spans 16 residues. Germline V gene data show CDR1 as SGHTS and CDR2 as YDEGEE.

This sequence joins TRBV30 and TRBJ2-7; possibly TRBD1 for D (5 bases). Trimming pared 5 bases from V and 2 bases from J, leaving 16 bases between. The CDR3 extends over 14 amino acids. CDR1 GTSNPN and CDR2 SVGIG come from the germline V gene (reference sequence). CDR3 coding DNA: TGTGCCTGGCTGGATAAAGGGGAAACCTACGAGCAGTACTTC. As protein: CAWLDKGETYEQYF.

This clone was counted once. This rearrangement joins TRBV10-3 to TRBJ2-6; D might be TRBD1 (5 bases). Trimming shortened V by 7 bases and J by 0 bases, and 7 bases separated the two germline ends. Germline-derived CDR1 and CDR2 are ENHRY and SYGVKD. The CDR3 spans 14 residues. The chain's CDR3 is CAIKGYSGANVLTF. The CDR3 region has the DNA TGTGCCATCAAGGGGTACTCTGGGGCCAACGTCCTGACTTTC.

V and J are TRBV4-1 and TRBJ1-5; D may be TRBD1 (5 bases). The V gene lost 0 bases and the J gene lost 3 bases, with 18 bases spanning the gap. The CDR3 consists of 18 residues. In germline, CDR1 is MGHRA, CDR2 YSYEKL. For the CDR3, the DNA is TGCGCCAGCAGCCAAGATCGGCGGGGCGGGTTTGACAATCAGCCCCAGCATTTT. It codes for CASSQDRRGGFDNQPQHF.